A single sample is the source of the 19 T cell receptor beta chains below, sequenced in a study of blood T cell repertoires in COVID-19. Profiling relied on immunoSEQ multiplex PCR, and the TCRdb table lists in-frame clones only, not all of them. Here the sample spans about 200,000 clones, roughly 79% being singletons. Sequencing input: peripheral blood. Receptor source: a human donor with acute or convalescent COVID-19. The donor label of this sample is uncertain.

In this sample, this clone turned up once. V and J are TRBV5-4 and TRBJ2-2; 13 bases agree with TRBD2. Germline assignment: CDR1 SGHNT and CDR2 YYREEE (reference sequence). This CDR3 region has 17 residues. The trim removed 6 bases at V and 5 bases at J, leaving 10 bases unmatched. The CDR3 is CASTLTSGRGRTGELFF. The DNA of the CDR3 is TGTGCCAGCACCCTCACTAGCGGGAGGGGGCGGACCGGGGAGCTGTTTTTT.

This clone was seen once. The rearrangement links TRBV11-2 to TRBJ2-5; TRBD2 matches at 15 bases. Germline CDR1 and CDR2: SGHAT and FQNNGV. CDR3 length: 17 residues. Trimming at V came to 5 bases and at J to 2 bases, leaving 6 bases not matched to a gene. This CDR3 reads CASSLGLAGGSQETQYF. CDR3 nucleotide sequence: TGTGCCAGCAGCCTCGGACTAGCGGGAGGGTCACAAGAGACCCAGTACTTC.

The chain combines TRBV11-1 with TRBJ1-1; TRBD1 matches at 7 bases. This CDR3 is 14 amino acids long. Germline CDR1 is SGHAT and CDR2 is FQDESV (reference sequence). V dropped 8 bases and J dropped 0; count of bases not matched to a gene: 6. CDR3 sequence reads: CASQGQSMNTEAFF. The CDR3 DNA follows: TGTGCCAGCCAGGGACAGTCGATGAACACTGAAGCTTTCTTT.

Points on this clone: One end of the junction does not line up with germline, which may come from a read error. The chain links TRBV27 to TRBJ1-2; tentatively, D is TRBD1 (6 bases). Germline lookup yields CDR1 MNHEY and CDR2 SMNVEV (reference sequence). The CDR3 loop spans 12 amino acids. The CDR3 DNA reads TGTGCCAGCAGTGAACAGGGCTATCGCTACACCTTC. Translating gives CASSEQGYRYTF.

The gene calls are TRBV13 and TRBJ2-3; the match to TRBD2 covers 10 bases. Per the germline V gene, CDR1 is PRHDT and CDR2 is FYEKMQ (reference sequence). There are 18 residues in the CDR3. J was trimmed by 0 bases and V by 3 bases; bases with no gene match: 9. The CDR3 protein is CASSLTLGLAVSTDTQYF. The CDR3 nucleotides read TGTGCCAGCAGCTTGACATTAGGACTAGCGGTTAGCACAGATACGCAGTATTTT. Looking up the rest from reference TRBV13 and TRBJ2-3 gives the full variable domain: AAGVIQSPRHLIKEKRETATLKCYPIPRHDTVYWYQQGPGQDPQFLISFYEKMQSDKGSIPDRFSAQQFSDYHSELNMSSLELGDSALYFCASSLTLGLAVSTDTQYFGPGTRLTVL.

V is TRBV29-1 and J is TRBJ1-4; 7 positions agree with TRBD1. Losses at the gene ends were 4 bases for V and 8 bases for J; bases not matched to a gene: 7. This CDR3 contains 13 residues. Per germline, CDR1 SQVTM and CDR2 ANQGSEA. CDR3 DNA sequence: TGCAGCGTTGCAAGAGGACAGGCGGAAAAACTGTTTTTT. Translating it yields CSVARGQAEKLFF.

The genes are TRBV2 and TRBJ1-5; the D gene is possibly TRBD1 (5 bases). Germline values: CDR1 SNHLY, CDR2 FYNNEI. V was pared by 6 bases and J by 6 bases, with 12 bases between. CDR3 length equals 13 residues. The CDR3 is CASRQGLSQPQHF. The DNA of the CDR3 is TGTGCCAGCAGGCAGGGCCTAAGTCAGCCCCAGCATTTT.

The V gene is TRBV11-3, the J gene TRBJ2-1, with TRBD2 matching over 9 bases. This CDR3 is built from 15 residues. Germline CDR1 and CDR2: SGHNT and YENEEA. The V and J ends lost 6 bases and 4 bases, in that order; junction bases with no gene match: 7. CDR3 sequence reads: CASSSSGGFYNEQFF. CDR3 nucleotides: TGTGCCAGCAGTAGTAGCGGGGGTTTTTACAATGAGCAGTTCTTC.

A few counts support this clone. This sample includes further DNA sequences coding for the same CDR3. This chain uses TRBV3-1 (or the pseudogene TRBV3-2) with TRBJ2-7; D not certain. The CDR3 covers 13 residues. The V end lost 1 base, the J end lost 3 bases, and 7 bases lay between the germline ends. The germline gives CDR1 LGHDT, CDR2 YNNKEL (reference sequence). CDR3 sequence reads: CASSQGASYEQYF. The CDR3 DNA sequence: TGTGCCAGCAGCCAAGGGGCAAGCTACGAGCAGTACTTC.

This sequence joins TRBV19 and TRBJ1-2, with 9 nucleotides matching TRBD1. The CDR3 runs 16 residues. V gave up 5 bases and J gave up 1 base; unmatched junction bases: 8. The germline CDR1 and CDR2 sequences are LNHDA and SQIVND (reference sequence). The CDR3 coding sequence is TGTGCCAGTAGTCCCGACAGGGGGACGATTAACTATGGCTACACCTTC. It yields the protein CASSPDRGTINYGYTF. The variable domain in full, with the rest retrieved from reference TRBV19 and TRBJ1-2, is DGGITQSPKYLFRKEGQNVTLSCEQNLNHDAMYWYRQDPGQGLRLIYYSQIVNDFQKGDIAEGYSVSREKKESFPLTVTSAQKNPTAFYLCASSPDRGTINYGYTFGSGTRLTVV.

The chain employs TRBV10-3 and TRBJ2-1; D is perhaps TRBD1 (7 bases). Trimming removed 2 bases from V and 3 bases from J, with 11 bases in between. The germline V gene has CDR1 ENHRY and CDR2 SYGVKD. The CDR3 is 15 amino acids. Written as DNA, the CDR3 is TGTGCCATCAGTGAGGGCGGGACAGTCTACAATGAGCAGTTCTTC. Residues: CAISEGGTVYNEQFF.

The chain couples TRBV27 to TRBJ1-3; 10 bases map to TRBD1. Germline lookup yields CDR1 MNHEY and CDR2 SMNVEV (reference sequence). V shed 2 bases and J 0 bases; nucleotides not matched to a gene: 7. The CDR3 has 18 amino acids. CDR3 loop: CASSLKVRTGGSGNTIYF. CDR3 sequence (DNA): TGTGCCAGCAGTTTAAAGGTCCGGACAGGGGGCTCTGGAAACACCATATATTTT.

The V call is TRBV5-1, the J call TRBJ2-6, with 8 bases aligning to TRBD1. There are 17 residues in the CDR3. V was pared by 4 bases and J by 0 bases, with 6 bases of the junction left unmatched. The V gene's germline CDR1 is SGHRS and CDR2 YFSETQ. The CDR3 protein is CASSPTGGSSGANVLTF. The DNA for the CDR3 is TGCGCCAGCAGCCCAACAGGGGGTAGCTCTGGGGCCAACGTCCTGACTTTC.

The J gene is TRBJ1-5, the V gene TRBV6-6, with D perhaps TRBD1 (6 bases). This CDR3 comprises 16 residues. V gave up 4 bases and J gave up 2 bases, with 15 bases separating them. Per the germline V gene, CDR1 is MNHNY and CDR2 is SVGAGI (reference sequence). CDR3: CASSFPQGIGNQPQHF. DNA for the CDR3: TGTGCCAGCAGTTTCCCCCAGGGGATAGGCAATCAGCCCCAGCATTTT.

V gene TRBV6-5 combines with J gene TRBJ2-7; the match to TRBD2 covers 13 bases. J lost 5 bases, V lost 1 base, and 5 bases had no gene match. The CDR3 length is 16 residues. CDR1 and CDR2 from the germline V gene are MNHEY and SVGAGI. The CDR3 DNA is TGTGCCAGCAGTTACTGGGGACTAGCGGGACGCGACGAGCAGTACTTC. This translates into CASSYWGLAGRDEQYF.

The V call is TRBV19, the J call TRBJ1-2; no clear D. Germline CDR1 and CDR2: LNHDA and SQIVND (reference sequence). The V gene lost 2 bases and the J gene lost 4 bases, with 11 bases spanning the gap. The length of the CDR3 is 14 residues. The CDR3 nucleotides read TGTGCCAGTAGTATACCGGGCGGGGTCTATGGCTACACCTTC. This translates into CASSIPGGVYGYTF. The variable domain in full, with the rest retrieved from reference TRBV19 and TRBJ1-2, is DGGITQSPKYLFRKEGQNVTLSCEQNLNHDAMYWYRQDPGQGLRLIYYSQIVNDFQKGDIAEGYSVSREKKESFPLTVTSAQKNPTAFYLCASSIPGGVYGYTFGSGTRLTVV.

CDR3 sequence (DNA): TGTGCCAGCGGCGAGGGAACAAACTATGGCTACACCTTC. Protein: CASGEGTNYGYTF. The rearrangement links TRBV6-1 to TRBJ1-2; unclear D gene. The V and J ends lost 8 bases and 2 bases respectively, with 12 bases between them. CDR3 length: 13 amino acids. Germline assignment: CDR1 MNHNS and CDR2 SASEGT.

Remarks on this clone: The sample contains more than one DNA sequence encoding this CDR3. J is TRBJ2-1 and V is TRBV6-5; maybe TRBD2 (5 bases). Germline CDR1 and CDR2: MNHEY and SVGAGI. The V end was cut by 2 bases, the J end by 4 bases, with 6 bases between. This CDR3 contains 13 residues. Written as DNA, the CDR3 is TGTGCCAGCAGTTACAGAGGGTACAATGAGCAGTTCTTC. It translates to CASSYRGYNEQFF.

The DNA of the CDR3 is TGTGCCAGCAGTGCCCAGAGGCAGCTCTATGGCTACACCTTC. This encodes CASSAQRQLYGYTF. The chain couples TRBV28 to TRBJ1-2, with no clear D. The CDR3 runs to 14 residues. Germline V CDR1 and CDR2: MDHEN, SYDVKM. V lost 5 bases to trimming and J lost 4 bases, with 14 bases between them.